The 26 T cell receptor beta chains listed next were all sequenced from one sample in a study of blood T cell repertoires in COVID-19. Only in-frame clones appear in the TCRdb table, and some are missing; sequencing was by immunoSEQ multiplex PCR. This sample has a few hundred thousand clones, with around 86% found just once. The material sequenced was peripheral blood. Receptors originate from a woman between 25 and 40 years old with active or convalescent COVID-19.

In this sample, this clone turned up a few times. The chain recombines TRBV9 with TRBJ2-1, with 14 bases that match TRBD2. CDR1 SGDLS and CDR2 YYNGEE come from the germline V gene. The V and J ends lost 4 bases and 8 bases, in that order; junction bases with no gene match: 8. CDR3 length equals 16 residues. CDR3 region: CASSSGTSGGGDEQFF. DNA for the CDR3: TGTGCCAGCAGCTCCGGGACTAGCGGGGGAGGCGATGAGCAGTTCTTC.

The genes are TRBV4-1 and TRBJ1-1, with 10 nucleotides matching TRBD1. The CDR3 is 15 amino acids. Germline lookup yields CDR1 MGHRA and CDR2 YSYEKL. The V gene end was trimmed by 4 bases and the J gene end by 1 base; junction bases not matched to a gene: 3. The CDR3 protein is CASSPRDRGNTEAFF. The CDR3 DNA sequence: TGCGCCAGCAGCCCCCGGGACAGGGGGAACACTGAAGCTTTCTTT.

V is TRBV7-3 and J is TRBJ1-1, with 9 bases fitting TRBD1. V gave up 5 bases and J gave up 1 base; unmatched junction bases: 2. CDR1 and CDR2 from the germline V gene are SGHTA and FQGTGA. This CDR3 has 14 residues. The CDR3 DNA is TGTGCCAGCAGCCCGGACAGGGGGAACACTGAAGCTTTCTTT. Encoded protein: CASSPDRGNTEAFF.

This chain links TRBV3-1 (or the pseudogene TRBV3-2) with TRBJ1-2; 7 nucleotides align to TRBD1. The CDR3 sequence is 13 residues long. V lost 3 bases and J lost 7; bases outside the gene matches: 5. Germline lookup yields CDR1 LGHDT and CDR2 YNNKEL (reference sequence). CDR3 nucleotide sequence: TGTGCCAGCAGCCACGGCAGGGGGGTTGGCTACACCTTC. This gives the protein CASSHGRGVGYTF.

The rearrangement uses TRBV7-2 and TRBJ2-3; the D gene is possibly TRBD2 (5 bases). Between the trimmed V and J ends, which lost 4 bases and 7 bases, there was a span of 9 bases. Germline loops: CDR1 SGHTA, CDR2 FQGNSA. The CDR3 has 12 amino acids. The CDR3 here is CASSSPGNTQYF. The CDR3 coding sequence is TGTGCCAGCAGCTCGCCGGGAAATACGCAGTATTTT.

This chain uses TRBV7-8 with TRBJ2-5, with D possibly being TRBD2 (5 bases). The CDR3 contains 13 residues. Per germline, CDR1 SGHVS and CDR2 FQNEAQ. With 3 bases removed from V and 5 bases from J, the gap between germline ends came to 10 bases. CDR3 sequence (DNA): TGTGCCAGCAGCTTTAAGGCGGGTGAGACCCAGTACTTC. Translation gives CASSFKAGETQYF.

This clone showed up just once. This CDR3 is CASSLGRSYEQYF. The CDR3 DNA sequence: TGTGCCAGCAGCTTGGGGCGATCGTACGAGCAGTACTTC. The chain links TRBV7-9 to TRBJ2-7; possible D gene TRBD1, 5 bases. This CDR3 is 13 amino acids long. The V and J ends lost 3 bases and 4 bases respectively, with 10 bases between them. The germline V gene has CDR1 SEHNR and CDR2 FQNEAQ (reference sequence).

V and J are TRBV7-3 and TRBJ1-1; 7 nucleotides agree with TRBD1. The CDR3 is made up of 16 amino acids. Per the germline V gene, CDR1 is SGHTA and CDR2 is FQGTGA. With V trimmed by 5 bases and J by 1 base, 10 bases remained unmatched. The CDR3 here is CASSPGTAYTNTEAFF. In DNA, the CDR3 is TGTGCCAGCAGCCCCGGGACAGCCTACACGAACACTGAAGCTTTCTTT.

This chain joins TRBV6-5 and TRBJ1-6; 7 bases are a match to TRBD1. Germline lookup yields CDR1 MNHEY and CDR2 SVGAGI. The CDR3 runs to 12 residues. The junction had 3 bases not matched to a gene; V was cut back by 5 bases and J by 11 bases. DNA for the CDR3: TGTGCCAGCAGTCTAACAGGGGCACCCCTCCACTTT. Translated: CASSLTGAPLHF.

The gene calls are TRBV7-9 and TRBJ2-3; 9 bases align to TRBD2. The CDR3 is 14 residues long. CDR1 SEHNR and CDR2 FQNEAQ come from the germline V gene (reference sequence). Trimming cost V 5 bases and J 7 bases; bases outside gene matches: 7. CDR3 residues: CASSLGSGGHTQYF. The CDR3 region has the DNA TGTGCCAGCAGCCTGGGTAGCGGGGGCCATACGCAGTATTTT.

V usage is TRBV21-1 and J usage is TRBJ2-7; the DNA was not compared with TRBD1, the D call given in the table. TRBV21-1 is deemed a pseudogene. This CDR3 has 15 residues. The CDR3: CASSKCGQIHYEQYF. The CDR3 DNA is TGTGCCAGCAGCAAATGTGGGCAGATCCACTACGAGCAGTACTTC.

The V call is TRBV5-5, the J call TRBJ1-6; no reliable D call. Per germline, CDR1 SGHKS and CDR2 YYEKEE (reference sequence). Trimming took off 4 bases at V and 4 bases at J, with 15 bases between the two ends. CDR3 length: 16 amino acids. The CDR3 nucleotides read TGTGCCAGCAGCGTAGATCCAATGTCATATAATTCACCCCTCCACTTT. Residues: CASSVDPMSYNSPLHF.

The genes are TRBV30 and TRBJ2-5; TRBD1 is a possible D gene (6 bases). Trimming removed 5 bases from V and 0 bases from J, with 13 bases in between. CDR1 is GTSNPN and CDR2 is SVGIG in the germline V gene (reference sequence). This CDR3 contains 14 residues. CDR3 protein: CAWGRYRDQETQYF. CDR3 coding DNA: TGTGCCTGGGGGCGATACAGGGACCAAGAGACCCAGTACTTC. The whole variable domain, remainder taken from reference TRBV30 and TRBJ2-5, is SQTIHQWPATLVQPVGSPLSLECTVEGTSNPNLYWYRQAAGRGLQLLFYSVGIGQISSEVPQNLSASRPQDRQFILSSKKLLLSDSGFYLCAWGRYRDQETQYFGPGTRLLVL.

The chain recombines TRBV4-3 with TRBJ2-7; TRBD1 aligns across 7 bases. V lost 0 bases, J lost 5 bases, and 7 bases stayed unmatched. The V gene's germline CDR1 is LGHNA and CDR2 YSLEER. CDR3 length: 15 residues. CDR3 sequence: CASSQDIGGWDEQYF. CDR3 in DNA: TGCGCCAGCAGCCAAGATATAGGGGGCTGGGACGAGCAGTACTTC.

This chain joins TRBV5-1 and TRBJ1-1, with 8 bases that match TRBD1. V gave up 4 bases and J gave up 6 bases; unmatched junction bases: 8. Germline CDR1 is SGHRS and CDR2 is YFSETQ. The CDR3 covers 14 residues. The CDR3, as DNA: TGCGCCAGCAGCCGCGGACAGGGAGGTGCTGAAGCTTTCTTT. Amino acid sequence: CASSRGQGGAEAFF.

The chain recombines TRBV7-9 with TRBJ1-3; D unclear. V was trimmed by 1 base and J by 0 bases, leaving 10 bases between them. This CDR3 has 16 residues. Per germline, CDR1 SEHNR and CDR2 FQNEAQ (reference sequence). The CDR3 bases are TGTGCCAGCAGCTTAGTCGACGGGAGCTCTGGAAACACCATATATTTT. Residues: CASSLVDGSSGNTIYF.

The chain is built from TRBV19 and TRBJ1-5; D is ambiguous. Germline values: CDR1 LNHDA, CDR2 SQIVND (reference sequence). The CDR3 length is 14 residues. V was cut by 9 bases and J by 0 bases, with 12 bases left in between. The DNA of the CDR3 is TGTGCCAGCAGTCCATTTCATAGCAATCAGCCCCAGCATTTT. It yields the protein CASSPFHSNQPQHF.

This chain uses TRBV3-1 (or the pseudogene TRBV3-2) with TRBJ1-1; 7 bases agree with TRBD1. CDR3 length: 15 amino acids. Germline V gene data show CDR1 as LGHDT and CDR2 as YNNKEL (reference sequence). Unmatched junction bases numbered 12, after V lost 4 bases and J lost 7 bases. The CDR3 sequence: CASSRLMDRRHEAFF. CDR3 coding DNA: TGTGCCAGCAGCCGACTTATGGACAGGAGACATGAAGCTTTCTTT.

The V and J genes are TRBV5-1 and TRBJ1-6, with D maybe TRBD1 (6 bases). Germline lookup yields CDR1 SGHRS and CDR2 YFSETQ. The ends were cut back, 4 bases at V and 8 bases at J, with 10 bases in the middle. The CDR3 has 13 amino acids. The CDR3 loop is CASSGGQHSPLHF. CDR3 sequence (DNA): TGCGCCAGCAGCGGCGGACAGCATTCACCCCTCCACTTT.

The chain uses TRBV27 and TRBJ1-2, with TRBD1 matching over 8 bases. The J segment lost 2 bases and the V segment lost 4 bases, leaving 0 bases of the junction unmatched. Germline CDR1 and CDR2: MNHEY and SMNVEV (reference sequence). The CDR3 contains 13 residues. In DNA, the CDR3 is TGTGCCAGCAGTTGGGACAGGAACTATGGCTACACCTTC. It encodes CASSWDRNYGYTF.

This sequence joins TRBV19 and TRBJ2-7, with 13 positions matching TRBD2. CDR3 length: 15 residues. V lost 6 bases, J lost 4 bases, and 6 bases stayed unmatched. Germline-derived CDR1 and CDR2 are LNHDA and SQIVND (reference sequence). CDR3 DNA sequence: TGTGCCAGTAGCGAAAGACTAGCGGGGGGATACGAGCAGTACTTC. As protein: CASSERLAGGYEQYF.

V gene TRBV6-6 combines with J gene TRBJ1-3; the match to TRBD1 covers 9 bases. The CDR3 loop spans 16 amino acids. V dropped 4 bases and J dropped 2; count of bases not matched to a gene: 6. CDR1 and CDR2 from the germline V gene are MNHNY and SVGAGI (reference sequence). In DNA form, the CDR3 reads TGTGCCAGCAGTTCCCCGGGACAGGGAGCTGGAAACACCATATATTTT. It codes for CASSSPGQGAGNTIYF.

The table lists this clone with a few counts. The chain combines TRBV19 with TRBJ2-7; tentatively, D is TRBD1 (5 bases). The CDR3 runs 14 residues. Per the germline V gene, CDR1 is LNHDA and CDR2 is SQIVND (reference sequence). Trimming removed 1 base at V and 2 bases at J, with 9 bases between. CDR3 region: CASSIGGRPYEQYF. The CDR3 nucleotides read TGTGCCAGTAGTATAGGGGGCAGACCCTACGAGCAGTACTTC.

The J gene is TRBJ1-1, the V gene TRBV4-3; 9 nucleotides agree with TRBD1. This CDR3 has 17 amino acids. V dropped 1 base and J dropped 1; count of bases not matched to a gene: 7. The germline V gene encodes CDR1 LGHNA and CDR2 YSLEER. CDR3 DNA: TGCGCCAGCAGCCAAGTCGGACAGGGGAGGACGAACACTGAAGCTTTCTTT. Its protein product is CASSQVGQGRTNTEAFF.

The chain couples TRBV7-2 to TRBJ2-2, with 11 bases that match TRBD2. Losses at the gene ends were 7 bases for V and 7 bases for J; bases not matched to a gene: 14. This CDR3 comprises 17 residues. The germline V gene encodes CDR1 SGHTA and CDR2 FQGNSA. The CDR3 bases are TGTGCCAGCAAACATGGTGGTAGCGGGGGGGCCGGCGGGGAGCTGTTTTTT. Protein product: CASKHGGSGGAGGELFF.

V and J are TRBV5-1 and TRBJ2-2; the match to TRBD2 covers 9 bases. V lost 3 bases and J lost 6; bases outside the gene matches: 9. The CDR3 covers 16 residues. CDR1 and CDR2 (germline): SGHRS, YFSETQ. CDR3 nucleotide sequence: TGCGCCAGCAGCTCTACCGGGACTAGCCCCCCCGGGGAGCTGTTTTTT. This translates into CASSSTGTSPPGELFF.